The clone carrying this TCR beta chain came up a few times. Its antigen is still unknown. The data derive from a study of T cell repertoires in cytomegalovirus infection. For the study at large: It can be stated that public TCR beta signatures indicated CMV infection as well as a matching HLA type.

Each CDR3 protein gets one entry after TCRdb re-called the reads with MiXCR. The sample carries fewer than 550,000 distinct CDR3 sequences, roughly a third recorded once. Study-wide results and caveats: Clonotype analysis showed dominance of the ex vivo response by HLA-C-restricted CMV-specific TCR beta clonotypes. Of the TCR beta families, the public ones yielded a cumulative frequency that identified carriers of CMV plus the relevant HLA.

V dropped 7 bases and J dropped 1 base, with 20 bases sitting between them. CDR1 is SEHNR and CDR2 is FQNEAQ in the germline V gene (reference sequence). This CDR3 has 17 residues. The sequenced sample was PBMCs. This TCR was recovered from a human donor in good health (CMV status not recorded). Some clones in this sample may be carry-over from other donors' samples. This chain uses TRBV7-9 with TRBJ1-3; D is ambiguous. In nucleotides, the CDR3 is TGTGCCAGCACCGGACGGGTCGCGGGAGGATCTGGAAACACCATATATTTT. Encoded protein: CASTGRVAGGSGNTIYF. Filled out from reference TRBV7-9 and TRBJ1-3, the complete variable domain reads DTGVSQNPRHKITKRGQNVTFRCDPISEHNRLYWYRQTLGQGPEFLTYFQNEAQLEKSRLLSDRFSAERPKGSFSTLEIQRTEQGDSAMYLCASTGRVAGGSGNTIYFGEGSWLTVV.